This passage covers 19 T cell receptor beta chains from one sample sequenced in a study of T cells in localized non-small cell lung cancer. Only in-frame clones appear in the TCRdb table, and some are missing; sequencing was by immunoSEQ multiplex PCR. The sample has some 38,000 clones; roughly nine tenths are singletons. The sequencing used peripheral blood, collected before any cancer treatment. The source is a female donor over 55 with stage I lung adenocarcinoma.

V is TRBV14 and J is TRBJ1-6, with D uncertain. CDR3 length: 13 amino acids. Germline V CDR1 and CDR2: SGHDN, FVKESK. The V end was cut by 2 bases, the J end by 8 bases, with 7 bases between. The CDR3 bases are TGTGCCAGCAGCCAACGGAGGGATTCACCCCTCCACTTT. Its translation: CASSQRRDSPLHF.

The chain carries TRBV5-1 and TRBJ2-1; no reliable D call. Germline assignment: CDR1 SGHRS and CDR2 YFSETQ. CDR3 length: 14 amino acids. V was cut by 7 bases and J by 1 base, with 12 bases left in between. CDR3 sequence reads: CASRLHGSYNEQFF. In DNA form, the CDR3 reads TGCGCCAGCCGCCTCCATGGGTCCTACAATGAGCAGTTCTTC.

The chain couples TRBV27 to TRBJ2-6; weak D call: TRBD1 (7 bases). V lost 6 bases, J lost 1 base, and 19 bases lay in between. This CDR3 has 18 amino acids. CDR1 MNHEY and CDR2 SMNVEV come from the germline V gene (reference sequence). The CDR3 spells CASSLRGTAISGANVLTF. The CDR3 DNA reads as TGTGCCAGCAGCCTCCGGGGGACAGCGATATCTGGGGCCAACGTCCTGACTTTC.

The chain has TRBV7-6 and TRBJ2-1, with D tentatively TRBD1 (6 bases). Germline-derived CDR1 and CDR2 are SGHVS and FNYEAQ. Trimming left V 7 bases short and J 7 bases short, with 20 bases between. This CDR3 spans 15 amino acids. CDR3 bases: TGTGCCAGCACCCCCGAGGCAGGGGTGGAGAATGAGCAGTTCTTC. It encodes CASTPEAGVENEQFF.

The V and J genes are TRBV19 and TRBJ1-5, with TRBD1 matching 10 bases. V shed 4 bases, J shed 2 bases, and the junction held 5 bases outside the gene matches. Germline assignment: CDR1 LNHDA and CDR2 SQIVND (reference sequence). CDR3 size: 16 residues. CDR3 nucleotide sequence: TGTGCCAGTAGTAGTCTTGGGACAGGGGGCAATCAGCCCCAGCATTTT. Its translation: CASSSLGTGGNQPQHF.

This CDR3 reads CASTVGGTWNEQFF. In DNA, the CDR3 is TGTGCCAGCACCGTGGGGGGCACTTGGAATGAGCAGTTCTTC. This rearrangement joins TRBV25-1 to TRBJ2-1; either TRBD1 or TRBD2 may supply D (6 bases each). V lost 7 bases and J 7 bases, leaving 17 bases between the germline ends. The CDR3 runs to 14 residues. Germline V gene data show CDR1 as MGHDK and CDR2 as SYGVNS.

This chain uses TRBV28 with TRBJ1-4; unclear D gene. From germline, CDR1 is MDHEN and CDR2 SYDVKM. V was cut by 3 bases and J by 9 bases, with 11 bases left in between. The CDR3 extends over 13 amino acids. CDR3 DNA sequence: TGTGCCAGCAGTTTGGCCCCCCCCAAAAAACTGTTTTTT. The encoded protein is CASSLAPPKKLFF.

In the case of this clone: The junction differs from germline at one of its ends, possibly a read error. The chain joins TRBV7-7 to TRBJ1-1; 10 bases line up with TRBD1. CDR1 and CDR2 (germline): SSHAT, FNYEAQ (reference sequence). The CDR3 extends over 13 amino acids. CDR3 bases: TGTGCTAGCAGCTTAGGACAGGGGGCTGAAGCTTTCTTT. It encodes CASSLGQGAEAFF.

Concerning this clone: A clone one base away is much larger, so this may be a read error. The CDR3 sequence: CASSIDRATEAFF. CDR3 sequence (DNA): TGTGCCAGTAGTATCGACAGGGCCACTGAAGCTTTCTTT. V usage is TRBV19 and J usage is TRBJ1-1; 7 bases agree with TRBD1. Germline CDR1 and CDR2: LNHDA and SQIVND (reference sequence). This CDR3 has 13 residues. J was trimmed by 4 bases and V by 3 bases; bases with no gene match: 2. The whole variable domain, filled in from reference TRBV19 and TRBJ1-1, reads DGGITQSPKYLFRKEGQNVTLSCEQNLNHDAMYWYRQDPGQGLRLIYYSQIVNDFQKGDIAEGYSVSREKKESFPLTVTSAQKNPTAFYLCASSIDRATEAFFGQGTRLTVV.

CDR3 amino acids: CASTGDPSNQPQHF. In DNA form, the CDR3 reads TGTGCCAGCACAGGGGATCCGAGCAATCAGCCCCAGCATTTT. This rearrangement joins TRBV6-1 to TRBJ1-5, with a tentative D call TRBD1 (6 bases). Trimming left V 7 bases short and J 1 base short, with 11 bases between. The germline CDR1 and CDR2 sequences are MNHNS and SASEGT. CDR3 size: 14 residues.

The chain links TRBV5-8 to TRBJ1-5, with TRBD1 matching over 8 bases. The CDR3 has 16 residues. Germline V lookup: CDR1 SGHTS, CDR2 YDEGEE. The junction had 7 bases not matched to a gene; V was cut back by 0 bases and J by 5 bases. CDR3 DNA: TGTGCCAGCAGCTTGGATAGGACAGGGTTGTATCAGCCCCAGCATTTT. Residues: CASSLDRTGLYQPQHF. Looking up the rest from reference TRBV5-8 and TRBJ1-5 gives the full variable domain: EAGVTQSPTHLIKTRGQQATLRCSPISGHTSVYWYQQALGLGLQFLLWYDEGEERNRGNFPPRFSGRQFPNYSSELNVNALELEDSALYLCASSLDRTGLYQPQHFGDGTRLSIL.

V gene TRBV19 combines with J gene TRBJ1-2, with D perhaps matching TRBD1 (6 bases). The germline V and J ends were trimmed by 5 bases and 2 bases, with 12 bases remaining between them. Germline loops: CDR1 LNHDA, CDR2 SQIVND (reference sequence). The CDR3 totals 14 residues. The CDR3 DNA reads TGTGCCAGTAGTCAGACAGGTACGAACTATGGCTACACCTTC. Translation gives CASSQTGTNYGYTF.

The chain uses TRBV6-1 and TRBJ1-5, with a possible D match to TRBD1 (5 bases). V gave up 1 base and J gave up 6 bases, with 13 bases separating them. The CDR3 consists of 15 residues. CDR1 and CDR2 from the germline V gene are MNHNS and SASEGT. The CDR3 DNA reads TGTGCCAGCAGTGAAGGCGGAGGGGCGGGTCAGCCCCAGCATTTT. It codes for CASSEGGGAGQPQHF.

CDR3 sequence: CASSEPGQGIYGYTF. In nucleotides, the CDR3 is TGTGCCAGCAGTGAACCGGGACAGGGAATCTATGGCTACACCTTC. The rearrangement uses TRBV2 and TRBJ1-2; 9 bases fit TRBD1. V was pared by 2 bases and J by 4 bases, with 5 bases of the junction left unmatched. The CDR3 covers 15 residues. Germline values: CDR1 SNHLY, CDR2 FYNNEI.

The J gene is TRBJ1-1, the V gene TRBV7-9; tentatively, D is TRBD1 (5 bases). CDR3 length: 16 amino acids. The germline gives CDR1 SEHNR, CDR2 FQNEAQ (reference sequence). Between the trimmed V and J ends, which lost 5 bases and 3 bases, there was a span of 19 bases. In DNA form, the CDR3 reads TGTGCCAGCAGCCACCGGGGGGGAGGAGGGTACACTGAAGCTTTCTTT. Protein product: CASSHRGGGGYTEAFF.

This chain links TRBV10-3 with TRBJ2-3; D perhaps matches TRBD1 (9 bases). Trimming took off 6 bases at V and 2 bases at J, with 24 bases between the two ends. Germline V lookup: CDR1 ENHRY, CDR2 SYGVKD. This CDR3 contains 18 residues. The CDR3: CAISPGGATGGDTDTQYF. CDR3 nucleotides: TGTGCCATCAGCCCCGGGGGGGCGACAGGGGGAGACACAGATACGCAGTATTTT.

This chain uses TRBV5-1 with TRBJ1-1; the D is unclear. Germline CDR1 and CDR2: SGHRS and YFSETQ. This CDR3 has 14 amino acids. V lost 2 bases and J lost 4, with 12 bases in between. The CDR3 DNA sequence: TGCGCCAGCAGCTTAATTGTGGGGTCCACTGAAGCTTTCTTT. Encoded protein: CASSLIVGSTEAFF.

As concerns this clone: This specimen includes other DNA sequences encoding the same CDR3. The genes are TRBV18 and TRBJ2-3; D is unclear. The length of the CDR3 is 12 residues. Germline lookup yields CDR1 KGHSH and CDR2 LQKENI. V was cut by 6 bases and J by 3 bases, with 7 bases left in between. The CDR3 nucleotides are TGTGCCAGCTCCCCCGATACAGATACGCAGTATTTT. Amino acid sequence: CASSPDTDTQYF.

The rearrangement links TRBV5-5 to TRBJ1-4; 7 nucleotides align to TRBD1. V shed 2 bases and J 5 bases; nucleotides not matched to a gene: 6. The CDR3 consists of 15 residues. Germline V gene data show CDR1 as SGHKS and CDR2 as YYEKEE (reference sequence). The CDR3 spells CASSLTGDKNEKLFF. The CDR3 nucleotides read TGTGCCAGCAGCTTAACAGGGGATAAGAATGAAAAACTGTTTTTT. Based on the CDR3 plus reference TRBV5-5 and TRBJ1-4, the full variable domain is DAGVTQSPTHLIKTRGQQVTLRCSPISGHKSVSWYQQVLGQGPQFIFQYYEKEERGRGNFPDRFSARQFPNYSSELNVNALLLGDSALYLCASSLTGDKNEKLFFGSGTQLSVL.